This T cell receptor beta chain was identified in a study of beta chain features in type 1 diabetes. This clone showed up just a few times. Its specificity is not known. Study-level findings and limits: Within the patient group, naive, central memory and Treg TCRB repertoires appeared more similar to each other than within healthy donors. Moderate but significant shortening of TCRB CDR3s was recorded in all four CD4+ subsets from Type 1 diabetes patients.

The study reverse transcribed the entire isolated RNA, so it sequenced expressed TCRB transcripts. Repertoires were generated with immunoSEQ multiplex PCR, while TCRdb's copy carries only in-frame clones and drops some. The sample has approximately 470,000 clones, about 30% seen once; the top ten hold around 0.065%. Losses at the gene ends were 2 bases for V and 0 bases for J; bases not matched to a gene: 4. This CDR3 is built from 16 residues. Germline V lookup: CDR1 ENHRY, CDR2 SYGVKD. The TCR comes from a young man in good health. Sequenced input: naive CD4+ T cells from blood. The chain recombines TRBV10-3 with TRBJ2-5; 9 nucleotides match TRBD2. DNA for the CDR3: TGTGCCATCAGTGAGCCTAGCGGGACCTACCAAGAGACCCAGTACTTC. Translating gives CAISEPSGTYQETQYF.